This T cell receptor beta chain was captured in a study of blood T cell repertoires in COVID-19. The V and J ends lost 5 bases and 5 bases, in that order; junction bases with no gene match: 6. Per germline, CDR1 SGHRS and CDR2 YFSETQ. The CDR3 runs to 13 residues. In its sample, this clone was seen a few times. In the original processing: Nucleated cell counts were estimated from reference gene primer amplification. Data came from immunoSEQ multiplex PCR; TCRdb stores just in-frame clones and leaves some out. The D gene and trimming were derived from the DNA, and the V and J assignments and clone size from that table. The sample comprises about half a million clones, roughly nine tenths of which are singletons, and 8% to 9.5% rests with the top ten.

The specimen sequenced was PBMCs or T cells enriched from blood (not recorded which). The source of this sequence is a woman aged 55-70 years who had recovered from COVID-19. The V gene is TRBV5-1, the J gene TRBJ2-7; 8 bases align to TRBD1. CDR3 amino acids: CASRRTGFDEQYF. DNA for the CDR3: TGCGCCAGCAGAAGGACAGGGTTCGACGAGCAGTACTTC. The variable domain in full, with the rest retrieved from reference TRBV5-1 and TRBJ2-7, is KAGVTQTPRYLIKTRGQQVTLSCSPISGHRSVSWYQQTPGQGLQFLFEYFSETQRNKGNFPGRFSGRQFSNSRSEMNVSTLELGDSALYLCASRRTGFDEQYFGPGTRLTVT.